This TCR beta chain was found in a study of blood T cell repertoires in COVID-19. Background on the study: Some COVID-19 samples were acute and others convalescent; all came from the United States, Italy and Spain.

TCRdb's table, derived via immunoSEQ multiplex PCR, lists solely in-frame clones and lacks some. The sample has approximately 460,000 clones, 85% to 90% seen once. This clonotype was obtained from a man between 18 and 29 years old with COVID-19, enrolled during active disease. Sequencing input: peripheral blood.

The CDR3 here is CASKSTSGGYNEQFF. CDR3 nucleotides: TGTGCCAGCAAGAGTACTAGCGGGGGATACAATGAGCAGTTCTTC. The chain couples TRBV6-5 to TRBJ2-1; 11 bases fit TRBD2. J was trimmed by 4 bases and V by 7 bases; bases with no gene match: 6. CDR3 length: 15 amino acids. CDR1 and CDR2 (germline): MNHEY, SVGAGI.